Listed below are T cell receptor beta chains from one sample, sequenced in a study of blood T cells in healthy people across ages. TCRdb processed the 5' RACE reads anew with MiXCR; each CDR3 protein has one entry. The repertoire includes some 1.7 million distinct CDR3 sequences, over 25% of them detected once, and roughly 8.2% sits in the top ten. Sequenced input: blood. The source of these receptors is a woman between 25 and 40 years old in good health. Both conserved end residues are part of each CDR3. A D gene is named only where the DNA matches it firmly. Size is omitted from some rows. Given values are once, few, many or a class for expanded clones.

CDR3aa,CDR3nt,d_gene,abundance,j_gene,v_gene
CASTYQVENSPLHF,TGTGCCAGCACATACCAGGTAGAGAATTCACCCCTCCACTTT,NA,few,TRBJ1-6,TRBV2
CASSHGVEQYF,TGTGCCAGCAGCCACGGGGTCGAGCAGTACTTC,NA,NA,TRBJ2-7,TRBV12-3/TRBV12-4
CASRVRQSKQPQHF,TGTGCCAGTAGGGTTAGACAGAGCAAACAGCCCCAGCATTTT,NA,NA,TRBJ1-5,TRBV19
CASSYNGGAAIDTQYF,TGTGCCAGCAGCTACAACGGGGGGGCGGCGATAGATACGCAGTATTTT,TRBD2,few,TRBJ2-3,TRBV7-2
CATSSQVGGQETQYF,TGTGCCACCAGTTCACAGGTCGGGGGCCAAGAGACCCAGTACTTC,NA,many,TRBJ2-5,TRBV24-1
CGASTSGTAYEQYF,TGCGGTGCTAGTACTAGCGGGACCGCCTACGAGCAGTACTTC,TRBD2,NA,TRBJ2-7,TRBV20-1
CSASGDGERHQPQHF,TGCAGTGCCTCAGGGGACGGGGAAAGGCATCAGCCCCAGCATTTT,NA,NA,TRBJ1-5,TRBV20-1
CASSYYSGGAVYEQYF,TGTGCCAGCAGTTACTATAGCGGGGGGGCCGTCTACGAGCAGTACTTC,TRBD2,few,TRBJ2-7,TRBV6-5
CASSNRLGQFF,TGCGCCAGCAGCAACCGGCTTGGGCAGTTCTTC,NA,NA,TRBJ2-1,TRBV5-1
CASSRESAREDTQYF,TGCGCCAGCAGTCGGGAAAGCGCCAGGGAAGATACGCAGTATTTT,NA,NA,TRBJ2-3,TRBV5-1
CASSAIGPPSGIYNEQYF,TGTGCCAGCAGCGCAATAGGCCCACCCAGCGGGATCTACAACGAGCAGTACTTC,TRBD2,few,TRBJ2-7,TRBV7-9
CASSTPGQGNNEQFF,TGCGCCAGCAGCACACCGGGACAGGGGAACAATGAGCAGTTCTTC,TRBD1,NA,TRBJ2-1,TRBV5-1
CSSSRAPGGELFF,TGCAGTTCAAGCCGGGCCCCGGGCGGGGAGCTGTTTTTT,NA,NA,TRBJ2-2,TRBV20-1
CASSLLSTSTDTQYF,TGTGCCAGCAGCCTCCTTTCGACTAGCACAGATACGCAGTATTTT,NA,once,TRBJ2-3,TRBV9